This record covers a single T cell receptor (beta chain). This sample was taken from a study of sequential checkpoint blockade in melanoma. As for the study in general: Patients were randomized 1:1 to nivolumab-then-ipilimumab or ipilimumab-then-nivolumab first-line. After both sequences, patients received maintenance nivolumab.

This sample's treatment: randomized to nivolumab then ipilimumab (arm A) or the reverse (arm B). None of the patients previously received DNA-damaging chemotherapy. Live CD3+CD8+ CD19− CD56− cells were sorted from PBMCs. Trimming at V came to 4 bases and at J to 3 bases, leaving 8 bases not matched to a gene. CDR3 length: 15 amino acids. Germline values: CDR1 SGHTA, CDR2 FQGNSA. Produced via immunoSEQ multiplex PCR; TCRdb's table is partial and in-frame only. The profile shows around 15,000 clones, around 77% of them singletons. This receptor was identified in a human donor with melanoma. The sequenced sample was CD8+ T cells sorted from blood (inferred from file names), obtained from a patient given nivolumab and ipilimumab in sequence. This sequence joins TRBV7-2 and TRBJ2-7; the match to TRBD2 covers 8 bases. CDR3 in amino acids: CASSYGLAAYYEQYF. The CDR3 bases are TGTGCCAGCAGCTACGGACTAGCAGCTTACTACGAGCAGTACTTC.